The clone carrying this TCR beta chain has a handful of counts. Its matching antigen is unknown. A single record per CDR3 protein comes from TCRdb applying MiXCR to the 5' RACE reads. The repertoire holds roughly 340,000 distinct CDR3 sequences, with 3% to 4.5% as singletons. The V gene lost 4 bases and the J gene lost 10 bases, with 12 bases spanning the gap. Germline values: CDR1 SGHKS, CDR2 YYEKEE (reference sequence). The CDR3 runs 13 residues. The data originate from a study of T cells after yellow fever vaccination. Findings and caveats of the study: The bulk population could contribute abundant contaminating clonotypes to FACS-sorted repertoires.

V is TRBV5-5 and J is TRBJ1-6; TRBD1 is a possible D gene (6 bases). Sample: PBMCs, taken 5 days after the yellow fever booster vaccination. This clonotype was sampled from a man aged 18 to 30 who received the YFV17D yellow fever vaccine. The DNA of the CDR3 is TGTGCCAGCAGCGTACAGGGAAAGTCACCCCTCCACTTT. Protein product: CASSVQGKSPLHF.